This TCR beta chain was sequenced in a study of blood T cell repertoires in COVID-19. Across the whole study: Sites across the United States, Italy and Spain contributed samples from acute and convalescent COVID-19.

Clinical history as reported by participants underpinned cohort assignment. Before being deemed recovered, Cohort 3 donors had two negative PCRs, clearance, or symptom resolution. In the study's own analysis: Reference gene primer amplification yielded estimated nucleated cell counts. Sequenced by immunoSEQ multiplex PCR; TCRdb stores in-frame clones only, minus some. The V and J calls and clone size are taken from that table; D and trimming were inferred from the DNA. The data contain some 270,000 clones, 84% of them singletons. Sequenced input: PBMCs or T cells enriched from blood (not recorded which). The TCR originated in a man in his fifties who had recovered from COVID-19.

CDR3 in amino acids: CASSLKKGTGNPYEQYF. CDR3 coding DNA: TGTGCCAGCAGCTTAAAAAAGGGGACAGGGAATCCCTACGAGCAGTACTTC. The genes are TRBV7-9 and TRBJ2-7; the match to TRBD1 covers 9 bases. The CDR3 covers 17 residues. Trimming removed 2 bases from V and 2 bases from J; junction bases left unmatched: 10. Germline V gene lookup returns CDR1 SEHNR and CDR2 FQNEAQ (reference sequence). Complete variable domain (other parts from reference TRBV7-9 and TRBJ2-7): DTGVSQNPRHKITKRGQNVTFRCDPISEHNRLYWYRQTLGQGPEFLTYFQNEAQLEKSRLLSDRFSAERPKGSFSTLEIQRTEQGDSAMYLCASSLKKGTGNPYEQYFGPGTRLTVT.